This T cell receptor (beta chain) is drawn from a study of cytomegalovirus exposure and HLA in healthy donors. 13 Jbeta primers and 60 Vbeta primers were used for the PCR. Produced via immunoSEQ multiplex PCR; TCRdb's table is partial and in-frame only. The profile covers more than 95,000 clones, with about 16% appearing a single time and 0.8% to 0.95% taken by the ten largest. This CDR3 comprises 17 residues. Trimming shortened V by 3 bases and J by 2 bases, and 16 bases separated the two germline ends. CDR1 is SEHNR, CDR2 FQNEAQ, per germline (reference sequence). Study-level findings and limits: In most subjects, TCR beta sequences reportedly gave accurate predictions of HLA-A and HLA-B alleles.

Remarks on this clone: Its antigen is not identified.

The sample consisted of PBMCs. V usage is TRBV7-9 and J usage is TRBJ2-2; D perhaps matches TRBD1 (5 bases). The receptor was derived from a female donor in good health and CMV-seronegative. The CDR3, as DNA: TGTGCCAGCAGCTTCTACCCCATTACAGGAAACACCGGGGAGCTGTTTTTT. It codes for CASSFYPITGNTGELFF.